This T cell receptor (beta chain) is drawn from a study of shared clonotypes between healthy human individuals. Sequenced by immunoSEQ multiplex PCR; TCRdb stores in-frame clones only, minus some. The repertoire holds about 2 million clones, about 95% seen once, with 0.85% to 1.3% in the top ten. General study findings and limits: Sampling involved blood alone; tissue repertoires likely differ.

Naive CD8 cells lacked CD45RO, underwent positive selection for CCR7 and left out terminally differentiated effector memory CD45RA+ cells. Concerning this clone: The antigen remains unidentified.

Sequenced: naive CD8+ T cells sorted from blood. The TCR originated in a man younger than 35 in good health.

The CDR3 spells CASSLSQGASNYGYTF. The CDR3 region has the DNA TGTGCCAGCAGTTTAAGTCAGGGGGCGAGTAACTATGGCTACACCTTC. This chain links TRBV28 with TRBJ1-2; 8 bases fit TRBD1. The ends lost 2 bases at V and 1 base at J; junction bases unmatched: 6. Germline V gene data show CDR1 as MDHEN and CDR2 as SYDVKM. The CDR3 is made up of 16 amino acids.